This is a list of T cell receptor beta chains from one sample in a study of T cell changes during pregnancy in multiple sclerosis. TCRdb's copy holds only in-frame clones and misses some; the assay was immunoSEQ multiplex PCR. The data hold roughly 80,000 clones, with approximately 93% observed a single time. Sample: peripheral blood, taken in the second trimester of pregnancy. Receptors were obtained from a female donor with multiple sclerosis, enrolled in a pregnancy study. CDR3s include the opening cysteine and the closing phenylalanine or tryptophan. The order of the fields is V gene, J gene, CDR3 protein.

TRBV13	TRBJ1-4	CASSLGSYATNEKLFF
TRBV4-1	TRBJ2-1	CASSQQGASQFF
TRBV6-5	TRBJ2-7	CASSYYGGGPYEQYF
TRBV7-8	TRBJ1-6	CASSLKQGADSPLHF
TRBV5-4	TRBJ1-1	CASSPGQYTEAFF
TRBV10-1	TRBJ2-7	CASSESGGGASYEQYF
TRBV19	TRBJ2-2	CASINIRDTHTGELFF
TRBV4-2	TRBJ1-4	CASSPTPGQTNVEKLFF
TRBV11-1	TRBJ1-1	CASSFPRGGTEAFF
TRBV2	TRBJ2-4	CASSVRGQNIQYF
TRBV5-1	TRBJ2-5	CASSSNGLAGGSGQETQYF
TRBV30	TRBJ1-4	CAWSLAAGDGEKLFF
TRBV28	TRBJ2-5	CASSLMLGSGETQYF
TRBV5-4	TRBJ2-5	CASSTRTAETQYF
TRBV4-1	TRBJ2-7	CASSKGQGWYEQYF
TRBV25-1	TRBJ1-4	CASSVPGNEKLFF
TRBV4-2	TRBJ1-3	CASSQDLGQGSGNTIYF
TRBV5-1	TRBJ2-2	CASRLAVNTGELFF
TRBV6-6	TRBJ1-4	CASSSRGQGGEKLFF
TRBV27	TRBJ1-5	CASRFSGGPNQPQHF
TRBV6-6	TRBJ2-5	CASSSSTAQETQYF
TRBV28	TRBJ2-4	CASSLAKNIQYF
TRBV7-8	TRBJ1-2	CASSLRQGRGYTF
TRBV6-1	TRBJ1-2	CASSEAQGRGYTF
TRBV10-3	TRBJ2-3	CAITGGADSDTQYF
TRBV29-1	TRBJ1-2	CSVEGTGESGYTF
TRBV9	TRBJ1-1	CASSVRPDTEAFF
TRBV27	TRBJ1-1	CASSSLLQGAHTEAFF
TRBV12-5	TRBJ2-1	CASDVGLAGGTPYNEQFF
TRBV10-3	TRBJ1-3	CASRGASGNTIYF
TRBV15	TRBJ2-2	CATSRELTGVTGELFF
TRBV7-4	TRBJ1-4	CASSSSLGTGREKLFF
TRBV5-1	TRBJ2-1	CASSYGPGEQIRYNEQFF
TRBV4-1	TRBJ2-7	CASSLGQGASEQYF
TRBV9	TRBJ1-4	CASSLGQIYNEKLFF
TRBV19	TRBJ2-7	CASSARQAIYEQYF
TRBV4-2	TRBJ1-3	CASSQDSQTSSGNTIYF
TRBV10-3	TRBJ2-7	CAIRETGELGEQYF
TRBV7-8	TRBJ2-5	CASTPLSQETQYF
TRBV5-1	TRBJ1-2	CASSLERRGRGYTF
TRBV2	TRBJ2-7	CATKGDYEQYF
TRBV9	TRBJ1-3	CASSVSDSLMDTIYF
TRBV29-1	TRBJ2-7	CSVGGAGGYEQYF
TRBV27	TRBJ1-5	CASTGTAHNQPQHF
TRBV6-6	TRBJ1-2	CASSPREANYGYTF
TRBV6-5	TRBJ1-2	CASSSTGERHGYGYTF
TRBV28	TRBJ1-2	CASSQRTDGYTF
TRBV9	TRBJ1-5	CASSVIPGQGAKGGNQPQHF
TRBV5-1	TRBJ2-1	CASSLAQGDYNEQFF
TRBV19	TRBJ2-2	CASSKAFGQGDTGELFF
TRBV4-1	TRBJ1-6	CASSQVGREVNSPLHF
TRBV30	TRBJ1-2	CAWSPDRGHGYTF
TRBV28	TRBJ1-6	CASSFGRRRRFGSPLHF
TRBV7-9	TRBJ2-3	CASSSIDTQYF
TRBV2	TRBJ1-3	CASRYRGGNTIYF
TRBV6-1	TRBJ2-6	CASSEDGSGANVLTF
TRBV5-4	TRBJ1-2	CASSFRGAGYGYTF
TRBV4-1	TRBJ2-5	CASSQEGEGLQETQYF